This T cell receptor beta chain originates from a study of blood T cell repertoires in COVID-19. Deletions cut 4 bases from V and 6 bases from J, with 11 bases between. The CDR3 length is 12 residues. Per the germline V gene, CDR1 is SGHRS and CDR2 is YFSETQ. Sequencing was performed with immunoSEQ multiplex PCR; in TCRdb, only in-frame clones are kept and a portion is missing. The sample has over 200,000 clones, 85% seen once. The J gene is TRBJ2-7, the V gene TRBV5-1, with D perhaps matching TRBD2 (5 bases). The sequenced material came from PBMCs or T cells enriched from blood (not recorded which). This receptor was taken from a man in his forties who had recovered from COVID-19. CDR3 region: CASSNRGSEQYF. The CDR3 DNA reads as TGCGCCAGCAGCAACCGCGGGTCCGAGCAGTACTTC.